The clone carrying this TCR beta chain was detected a few times. TCRdb fed the RT-PCR reads into MiXCR, producing one record per CDR3 protein. The sample includes 550,000 to 750,000 distinct CDR3 sequences, approximately 15% of them seen just once. Germline CDR1 and CDR2: GTSNPN and SVGIG (reference sequence). The J segment lost 4 bases and the V segment lost 2 bases, leaving 10 bases of the junction unmatched. This CDR3 comprises 16 residues. The chain joins TRBV30 to TRBJ2-2, with TRBD2 identical over 7 bases. Sample: memory CD4+ T cells from blood. The receptor was derived from a female donor in good health, serving as a healthy control. This chain's CDR3 is CAWSPGGGFITGELFF. CDR3 DNA sequence: TGTGCCTGGAGTCCGGGGGGAGGATTTATCACCGGGGAGCTGTTTTTT.